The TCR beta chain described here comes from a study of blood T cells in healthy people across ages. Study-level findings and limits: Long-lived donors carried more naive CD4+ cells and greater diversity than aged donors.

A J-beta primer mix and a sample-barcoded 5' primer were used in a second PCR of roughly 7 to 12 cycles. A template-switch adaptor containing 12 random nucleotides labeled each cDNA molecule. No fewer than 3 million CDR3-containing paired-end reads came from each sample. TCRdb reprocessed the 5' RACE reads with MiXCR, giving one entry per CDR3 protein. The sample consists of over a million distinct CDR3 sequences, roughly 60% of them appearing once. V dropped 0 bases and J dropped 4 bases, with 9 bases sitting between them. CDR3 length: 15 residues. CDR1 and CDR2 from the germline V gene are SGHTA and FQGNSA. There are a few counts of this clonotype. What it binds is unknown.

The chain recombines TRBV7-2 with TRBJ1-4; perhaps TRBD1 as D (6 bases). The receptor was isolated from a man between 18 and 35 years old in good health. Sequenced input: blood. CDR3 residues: CASSLARQDNEKLFF. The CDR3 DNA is TGTGCCAGCAGCTTAGCCAGACAGGATAATGAAAAACTGTTTTTT. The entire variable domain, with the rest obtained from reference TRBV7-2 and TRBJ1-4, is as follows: GAGVSQSPSNKVTEKGKDVELRCDPISGHTALYWYRQSLGQGLEFLIYFQGNSAPDKSGLPSDRFSAERTGGSVSTLTIQRTQQEDSAVYLCASSLARQDNEKLFFGSGTQLSVL.